This is a list of T cell receptor beta chains from one sample in a study of human T cells and chemical hapten exposure. Each CDR3 protein is one row after TCRdb ran MiXCR on the RACE reads. The sample has over 85,000 distinct CDR3 sequences, approximately 13% seen once. Source: whole blood, taken in connection with sensitization to the hapten diphenylcyclopropenone (DPC). These receptors originate from a woman in her forties with alopecia areata. Some clones in this sample may be carry-over from other donors' samples. Both conserved end residues are part of each CDR3. D genes are given only for firm matches. Not all rows give a size; the values are once, few, many and, for expanded clones, a class.

d_call	clone_size	j_call	v_call	cdr3_aa	cdr3_nt
-	many	TRBJ1-2	TRBV29-1	CSVAADRANYGYTF	TGCAGCGTTGCCGCGGACAGAGCTAACTATGGCTACACCTTC
-	few	TRBJ1-1	TRBV7-3	CASSLIGGTPNTEAFF	TGTGCCAGCAGCTTAATTGGCGGGACACCGAACACTGAAGCTTTCTTT
-	few	TRBJ1-4	TRBV11-2	CASSLGGVGEKLFF	TGTGCCAGCAGCTTAGGGGGAGTTGGTGAAAAACTGTTTTTT
-	-	TRBJ2-3	TRBV7-3	CASSSPGLGSTDTQYF	TGTGCCAGCAGCTCCCCGGGCCTCGGAAGCACAGATACGCAGTATTTT
-	many	TRBJ2-3	TRBV20-1	CSAGGLYASTDTQYF	TGCAGTGCTGGGGGGTTATACGCTAGCACAGATACGCAGTATTTT
-	many	TRBJ2-3	TRBV6-6	CASSTGQGLGVDTQYF	TGTGCCAGCAGTACGGGGCAGGGACTCGGGGTAGATACGCAGTATTTT
-	few	TRBJ1-4	TRBV10-3	CAIKGENEKLFF	TGTGCCATCAAGGGAGAAAATGAAAAACTGTTTTTT
-	many	TRBJ1-1	TRBV6-2/TRBV6-3	CASSSVYRAAFF	TGTGCCAGCAGTTCTGTCTACAGGGCCGCTTTCTTT
TRBD1	-	TRBJ1-1	TRBV6-2/TRBV6-3	CASSYPDRGEAFF	TGTGCCAGCAGTTACCCGGACAGGGGCGAAGCTTTCTTT
-	-	TRBJ2-7	TRBV10-3	CAISATESYEQYF	TGTGCCATCAGTGCCACAGAGTCCTACGAGCAGTACTTC
-	-	TRBJ2-7	TRBV10-3	CAISESTGPYEQYF	TGTGCCATCAGTGAGTCGACAGGCCCCTACGAGCAGTACTTC
-	-	TRBJ1-1	TRBV12-5	CASGYDRKGNTEAFF	TGTGCTAGTGGATATGACAGAAAGGGGAACACTGAAGCTTTCTTT
-	-	TRBJ2-3	TRBV4-2	CASSQVMRLGADTQYF	TGTGCCAGCAGCCAAGTAATGCGCCTAGGTGCAGATACGCAGTATTTT
TRBD2	once	TRBJ2-7	TRBV28	CASSGSSGRAPEQYF	TGTGCCAGCAGCGGGTCTAGCGGGAGGGCCCCCGAGCAGTACTTC
-	few	TRBJ2-1	TRBV5-1	CASSAGASGSYNEQFF	TGCGCCAGCAGCGCGGGGGCTAGCGGATCCTACAATGAGCAGTTCTTC